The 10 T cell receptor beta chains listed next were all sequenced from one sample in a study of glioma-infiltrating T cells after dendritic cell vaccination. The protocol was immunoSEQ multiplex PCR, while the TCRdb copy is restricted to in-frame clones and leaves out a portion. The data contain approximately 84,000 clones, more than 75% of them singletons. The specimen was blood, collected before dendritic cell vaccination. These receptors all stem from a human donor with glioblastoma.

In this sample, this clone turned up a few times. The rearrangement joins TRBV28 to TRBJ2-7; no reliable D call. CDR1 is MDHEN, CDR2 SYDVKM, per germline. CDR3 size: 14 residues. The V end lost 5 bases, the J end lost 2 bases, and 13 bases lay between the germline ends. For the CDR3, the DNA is TGTGCCAGCAGTCCAACAGTACCCCCCTACGAGCAGTACTTC. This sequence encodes CASSPTVPPYEQYF. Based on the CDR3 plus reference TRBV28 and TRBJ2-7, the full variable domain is DVKVTQSSRYLVKRTGEKVFLECVQDMDHENMFWYRQDPGLGLRLIYFSYDVKMKEKGDIPEGYSVSREKKERFSLILESASTNQTSMYLCASSPTVPPYEQYFGPGTRLTVT.

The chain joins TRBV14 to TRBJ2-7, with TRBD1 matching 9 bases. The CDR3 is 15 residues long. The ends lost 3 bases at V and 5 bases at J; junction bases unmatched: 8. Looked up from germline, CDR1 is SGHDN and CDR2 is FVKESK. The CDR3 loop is CASSQRPGQGDEQYF. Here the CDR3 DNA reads TGTGCCAGCAGCCAGAGACCGGGACAGGGAGACGAGCAGTACTTC. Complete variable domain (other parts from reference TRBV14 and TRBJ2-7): EAGVTQFPSHSVIEKGQTVTLRCDPISGHDNLYWYRRVMGKEIKFLLHFVKESKQDESGMPNNRFLAERTGGTYSTLKVQPAELEDSGVYFCASSQRPGQGDEQYFGPGTRLTVT.

The CDR3 spells CSVEAGEAFF. CDR3 DNA: TGCAGCGTTGAGGCGGGGGAAGCTTTCTTT. The chain combines TRBV29-1 with TRBJ1-1; no firm D call. Deletions cut 3 bases from V and 8 bases from J, with 7 bases between. The CDR3 consists of 10 residues. CDR1 is SQVTM and CDR2 is ANQGSEA in the germline V gene.

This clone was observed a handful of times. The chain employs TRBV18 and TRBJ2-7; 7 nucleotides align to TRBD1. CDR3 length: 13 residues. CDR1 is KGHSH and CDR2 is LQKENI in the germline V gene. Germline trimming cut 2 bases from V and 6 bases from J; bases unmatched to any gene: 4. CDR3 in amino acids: CASSPSTGIEQYF. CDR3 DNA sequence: TGTGCCAGCTCACCATCGACAGGGATCGAGCAGTACTTC. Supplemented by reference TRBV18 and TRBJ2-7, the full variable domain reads NAGVMQNPRHLVRRRGQEARLRCSPMKGHSHVYWYRQLPEEGLKFMVYLQKENIIDESGMPKERFSAEFPKEGPSILRIQQVVRGDSAAYFCASSPSTGIEQYFGPGTRLTVT.

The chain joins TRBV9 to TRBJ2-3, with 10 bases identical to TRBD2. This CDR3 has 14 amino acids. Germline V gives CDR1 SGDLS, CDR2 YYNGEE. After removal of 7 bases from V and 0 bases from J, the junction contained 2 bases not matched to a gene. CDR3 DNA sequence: TGTGCCAGCGGACTAGCGGCTAGCACAGATACGCAGTATTTT. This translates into CASGLAASTDTQYF.

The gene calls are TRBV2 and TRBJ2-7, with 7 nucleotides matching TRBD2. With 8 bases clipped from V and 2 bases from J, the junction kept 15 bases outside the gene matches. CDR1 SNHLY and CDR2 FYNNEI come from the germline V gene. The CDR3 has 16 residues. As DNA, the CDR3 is TGTGCCAGCTGGGGCGGGGCGGGGGACGAGACCTACGAGCAGTACTTC. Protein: CASWGGAGDETYEQYF.

The CDR3 nucleotides are TGCGCCAGCAGCCCGGCCCGGGTTTCGGGGGAGACCCAGTACTTC. Amino acid sequence: CASSPARVSGETQYF. V is TRBV5-1 and J is TRBJ2-5, with a tentative D call TRBD2 (5 bases). V lost 4 bases and J 5 bases, leaving 18 bases between the germline ends. Germline assignment: CDR1 SGHRS and CDR2 YFSETQ. The CDR3 sequence is 15 residues long.

For the CDR3, the DNA is TGTGCCAGCAGCTCCGCGGTCAGAAGCTCTGGAAACACCATATATTTT. Protein: CASSSAVRSSGNTIYF. This sequence joins TRBV7-2 and TRBJ1-3; D call uncertain. V lost 4 bases and J 0 bases, leaving 13 bases between the germline ends. Germline values: CDR1 SGHTA, CDR2 FQGNSA. The CDR3 is 16 amino acids.

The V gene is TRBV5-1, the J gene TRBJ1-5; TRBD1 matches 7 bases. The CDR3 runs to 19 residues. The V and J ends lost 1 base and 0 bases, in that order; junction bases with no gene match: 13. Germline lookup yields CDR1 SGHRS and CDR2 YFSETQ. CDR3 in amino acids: CASSLSALRQGYSNQPQHF. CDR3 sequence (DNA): TGCGCCAGCAGCTTGTCCGCCCTTCGACAGGGATATAGCAATCAGCCCCAGCATTTT.

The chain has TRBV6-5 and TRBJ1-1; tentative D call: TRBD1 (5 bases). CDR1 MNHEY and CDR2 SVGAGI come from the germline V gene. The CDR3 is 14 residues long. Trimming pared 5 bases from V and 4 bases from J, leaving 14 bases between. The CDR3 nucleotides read TGTGCCAGCAGTCCCGCCGCGGGGGGCACTGAAGCTTTCTTT. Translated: CASSPAAGGTEAFF.